At least ten counts were recorded for the clone carrying this T cell receptor (beta chain). Antiretroviral therapy had run roughly three months, about 14 weeks, before follow-up blood collection. All unsorted peripheral T cells were captured because whole blood was used without fractionation. This CDR3 has 13 amino acids. From germline, CDR1 is WSHSY and CDR2 SAAADI. Losses at the gene ends were 4 bases for V and 7 bases for J; bases not matched to a gene: 4. Alpha and beta constant-region primers primed reverse transcription of around 540 ng RNA. Each of the alpha and beta chains got its own library through chain-specific third strand synthesis with indices. TCRdb independently ran MiXCR on the 5' RACE reads; one entry per CDR3 protein. The sample yields thousands of distinct CDR3 sequences, about 9.3% seen once. The data belong to a study of HIV-infected patients and healthy controls.

The chain is built from TRBV10-2 and TRBJ1-2; the match to TRBD1 covers 9 bases. The sequence was obtained from an adult with HIV infection. This specimen consisted of blood, obtained during antiretroviral therapy. The CDR3 nucleotides read TGCGCCAGCAGTGCCGGGACAGGGTCTGGCTACACCTTC. It yields the protein CASSAGTGSGYTF.